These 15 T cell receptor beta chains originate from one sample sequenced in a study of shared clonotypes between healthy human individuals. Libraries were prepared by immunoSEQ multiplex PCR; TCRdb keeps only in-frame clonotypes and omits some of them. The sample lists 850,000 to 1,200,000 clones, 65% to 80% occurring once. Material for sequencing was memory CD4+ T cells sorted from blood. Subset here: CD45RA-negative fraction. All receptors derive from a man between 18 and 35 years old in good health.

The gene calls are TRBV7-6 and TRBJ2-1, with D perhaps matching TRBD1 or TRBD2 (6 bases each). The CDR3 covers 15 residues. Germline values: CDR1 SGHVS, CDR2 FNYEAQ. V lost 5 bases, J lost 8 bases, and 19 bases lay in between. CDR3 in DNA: TGTGCCAGCAGCGAGGGGGGTGGCCTGGGTCATGAGCAGTTCTTC. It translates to CASSEGGGLGHEQFF.

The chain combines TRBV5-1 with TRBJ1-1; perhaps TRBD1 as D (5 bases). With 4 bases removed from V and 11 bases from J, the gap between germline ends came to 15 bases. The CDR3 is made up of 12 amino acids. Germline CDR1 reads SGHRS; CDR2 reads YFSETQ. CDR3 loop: CASSEIGAVAFF. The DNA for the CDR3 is TGCGCCAGCAGCGAAATCGGGGCTGTGGCTTTCTTT. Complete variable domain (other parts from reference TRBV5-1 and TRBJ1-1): KAGVTQTPRYLIKTRGQQVTLSCSPISGHRSVSWYQQTPGQGLQFLFEYFSETQRNKGNFPGRFSGRQFSNSRSEMNVSTLELGDSALYLCASSEIGAVAFFGQGTRLTVV.

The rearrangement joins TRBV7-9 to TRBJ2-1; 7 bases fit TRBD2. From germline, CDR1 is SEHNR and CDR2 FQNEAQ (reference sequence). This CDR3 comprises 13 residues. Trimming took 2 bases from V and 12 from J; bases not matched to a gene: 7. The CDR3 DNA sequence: TGTGCCAGCAGCTTAATCGGGAGGAGGGGGCAGTTCTTC. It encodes CASSLIGRRGQFF.

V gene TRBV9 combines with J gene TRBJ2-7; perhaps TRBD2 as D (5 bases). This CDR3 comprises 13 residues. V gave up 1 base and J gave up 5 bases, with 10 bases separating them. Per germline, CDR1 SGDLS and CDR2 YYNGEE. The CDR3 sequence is CASSVKGADEQYF. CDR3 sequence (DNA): TGTGCCAGCAGCGTAAAGGGAGCCGACGAGCAGTACTTC.

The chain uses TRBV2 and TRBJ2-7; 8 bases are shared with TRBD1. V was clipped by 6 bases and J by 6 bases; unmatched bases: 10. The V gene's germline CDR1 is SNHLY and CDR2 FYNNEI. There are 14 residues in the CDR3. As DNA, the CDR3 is TGTGCCAGCAGACCTCGGGACAGGTCCGCCGAGCAGTACTTC. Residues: CASRPRDRSAEQYF.

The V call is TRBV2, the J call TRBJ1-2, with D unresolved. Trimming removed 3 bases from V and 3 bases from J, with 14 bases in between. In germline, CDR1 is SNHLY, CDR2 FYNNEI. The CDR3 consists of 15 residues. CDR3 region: CASSEVENRYYGYTF. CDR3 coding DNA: TGTGCCAGCAGTGAGGTAGAGAACCGATACTATGGCTACACCTTC.

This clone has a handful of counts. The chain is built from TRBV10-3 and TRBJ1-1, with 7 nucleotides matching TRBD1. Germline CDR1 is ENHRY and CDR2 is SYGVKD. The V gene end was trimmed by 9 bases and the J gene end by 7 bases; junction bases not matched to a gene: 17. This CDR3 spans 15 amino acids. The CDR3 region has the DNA TGTGCCATTGGCAGGACAGGCGGCGGGAGTGGTGAAGCTTTCTTT. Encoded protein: CAIGRTGGGSGEAFF.

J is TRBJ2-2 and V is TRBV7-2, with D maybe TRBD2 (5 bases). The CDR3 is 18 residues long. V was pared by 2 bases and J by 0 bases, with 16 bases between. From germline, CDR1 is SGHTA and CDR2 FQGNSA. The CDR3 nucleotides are TGTGCCAGCAGCTTATTCCACACGCGGGCGGCGAACACCGGGGAGCTGTTTTTT. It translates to CASSLFHTRAANTGELFF.

The CDR3 region has the DNA TGTGCCAGCAGCCCTGGGGGAGGGCAAGAGACCCAGTACTTC. Amino acids: CASSPGGGQETQYF. The rearrangement uses TRBV4-2 and TRBJ2-5, with TRBD2 matching 7 bases. Germline V gives CDR1 LGHNA, CDR2 YNFKEQ. This CDR3 has 14 residues. The ends lost 4 bases at V and 2 bases at J; junction bases unmatched: 4.

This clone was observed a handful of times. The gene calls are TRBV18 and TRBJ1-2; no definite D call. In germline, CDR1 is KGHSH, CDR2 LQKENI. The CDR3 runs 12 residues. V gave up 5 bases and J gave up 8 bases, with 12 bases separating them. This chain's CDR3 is CASSRERYGYTF. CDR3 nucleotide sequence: TGTGCCAGCTCAAGAGAGCGGTACGGCTACACCTTC.

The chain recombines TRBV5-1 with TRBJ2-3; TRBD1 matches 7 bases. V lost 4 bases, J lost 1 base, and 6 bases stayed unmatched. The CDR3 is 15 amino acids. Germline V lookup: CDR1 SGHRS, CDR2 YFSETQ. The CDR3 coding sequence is TGCGCCAGCAGCCAGGACAGGCCCGGCACAGATACGCAGTATTTT. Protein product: CASSQDRPGTDTQYF.

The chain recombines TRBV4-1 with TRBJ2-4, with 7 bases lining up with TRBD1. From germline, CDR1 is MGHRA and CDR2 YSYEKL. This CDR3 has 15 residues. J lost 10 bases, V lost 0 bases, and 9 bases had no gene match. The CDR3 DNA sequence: TGCGCCAGCAGCCAAGATCCAGGGGGACGGATAATTCAGTACTTC. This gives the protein CASSQDPGGRIIQYF.

CDR3 protein: CASSLFGLRGTGELFF. In nucleotides, the CDR3 is TGTGCCAGCAGTTTATTCGGCCTTCGCGGCACCGGGGAGCTGTTTTTT. V gene TRBV27 combines with J gene TRBJ2-2, with D unresolved. Trimming stripped 1 base from V and 4 bases from J, with 13 bases between. The CDR3 is made up of 16 amino acids. Germline V gene data show CDR1 as MNHEY and CDR2 as SMNVEV (reference sequence).

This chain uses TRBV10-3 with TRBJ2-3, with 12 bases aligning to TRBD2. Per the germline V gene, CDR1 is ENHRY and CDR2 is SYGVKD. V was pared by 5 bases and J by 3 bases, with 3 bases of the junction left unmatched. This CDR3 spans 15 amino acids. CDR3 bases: TGTGCCATCAGTCCTAGCGGGGGGGTTACAGATACGCAGTATTTT. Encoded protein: CAISPSGGVTDTQYF.

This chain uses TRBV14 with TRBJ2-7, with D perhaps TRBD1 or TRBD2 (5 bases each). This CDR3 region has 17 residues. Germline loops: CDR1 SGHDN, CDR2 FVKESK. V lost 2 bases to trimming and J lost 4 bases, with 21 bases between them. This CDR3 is CASSQTSSGSFRYEQYF. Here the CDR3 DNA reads TGTGCCAGCAGCCAAACGAGCTCAGGGAGTTTTCGTTACGAGCAGTACTTC. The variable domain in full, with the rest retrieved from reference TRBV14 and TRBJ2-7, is EAGVTQFPSHSVIEKGQTVTLRCDPISGHDNLYWYRRVMGKEIKFLLHFVKESKQDESGMPNNRFLAERTGGTYSTLKVQPAELEDSGVYFCASSQTSSGSFRYEQYFGPGTRLTVT.